This TCR beta chain was captured in a study of PD-1 blockade in mismatch repair-deficient tumors. Assay used: immunoSEQ multiplex PCR; TCRdb lists only in-frame clones, some missing. The sample has roughly 79,000 clones; roughly 80% are singletons. CDR1 is MNHNS, CDR2 SASEGT, per germline. The CDR3 sequence is 10 residues long. V lost 5 bases, J lost 4 bases, and 3 bases lay in between. On this clone: Other nucleotide sequences in the sample specify the same CDR3.

The clonotype originates from an adult with mismatch repair-deficient cancer. Specimen: peripheral blood, collected 44 weeks after starting pembrolizumab. The chain joins TRBV6-1 to TRBJ2-7, with D uncertain. Here the CDR3 reads CASSYYEQYF. The CDR3 DNA sequence: TGTGCCAGCAGTTATTACGAGCAGTACTTC.